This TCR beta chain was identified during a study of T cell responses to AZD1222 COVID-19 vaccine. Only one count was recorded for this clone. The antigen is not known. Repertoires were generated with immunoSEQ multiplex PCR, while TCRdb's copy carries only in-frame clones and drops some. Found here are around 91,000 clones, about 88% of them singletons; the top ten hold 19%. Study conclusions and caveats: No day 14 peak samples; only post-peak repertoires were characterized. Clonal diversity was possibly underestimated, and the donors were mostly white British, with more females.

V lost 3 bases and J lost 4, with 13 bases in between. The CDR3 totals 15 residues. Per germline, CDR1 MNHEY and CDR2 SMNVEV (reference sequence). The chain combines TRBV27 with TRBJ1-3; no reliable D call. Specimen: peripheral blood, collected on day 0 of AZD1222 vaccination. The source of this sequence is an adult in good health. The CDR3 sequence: CASSLTIGVGNTIYF. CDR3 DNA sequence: TGTGCCAGCAGTTTGACGATCGGGGTCGGAAACACCATATATTTT.